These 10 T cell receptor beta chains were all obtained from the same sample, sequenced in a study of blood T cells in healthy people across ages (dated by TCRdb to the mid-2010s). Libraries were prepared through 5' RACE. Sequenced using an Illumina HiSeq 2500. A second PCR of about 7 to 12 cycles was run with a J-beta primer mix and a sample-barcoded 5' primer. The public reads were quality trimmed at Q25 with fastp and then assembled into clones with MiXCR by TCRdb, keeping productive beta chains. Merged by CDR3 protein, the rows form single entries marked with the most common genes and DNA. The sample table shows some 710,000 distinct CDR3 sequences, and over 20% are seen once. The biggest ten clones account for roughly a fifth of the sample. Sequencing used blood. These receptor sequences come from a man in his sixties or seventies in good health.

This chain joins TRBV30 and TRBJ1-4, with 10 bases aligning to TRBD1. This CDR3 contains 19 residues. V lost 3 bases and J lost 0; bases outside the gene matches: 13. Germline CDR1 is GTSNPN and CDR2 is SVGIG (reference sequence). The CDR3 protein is CAWSVGFRTGGPTNEKLFF. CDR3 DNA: TGTGCCTGGAGCGTCGGTTTTCGGACAGGGGGTCCAACTAATGAAAAACTGTTTTTT.

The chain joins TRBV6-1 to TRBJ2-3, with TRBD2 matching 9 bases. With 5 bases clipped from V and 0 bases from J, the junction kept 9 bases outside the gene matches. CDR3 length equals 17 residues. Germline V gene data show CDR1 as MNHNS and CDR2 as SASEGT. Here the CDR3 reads CASSLKTGTSSTDTQYF. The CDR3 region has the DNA TGTGCCAGCAGTCTAAAAACCGGGACTAGCAGCACAGATACGCAGTATTTT.

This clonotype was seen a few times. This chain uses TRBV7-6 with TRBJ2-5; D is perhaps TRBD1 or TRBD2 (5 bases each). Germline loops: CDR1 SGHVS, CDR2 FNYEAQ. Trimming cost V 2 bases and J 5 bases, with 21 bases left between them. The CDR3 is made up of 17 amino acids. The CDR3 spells CASSLHLAGAWEETQYF. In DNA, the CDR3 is TGTGCCAGCAGCTTACATCTTGCCGGGGCATGGGAGGAGACCCAGTACTTC.

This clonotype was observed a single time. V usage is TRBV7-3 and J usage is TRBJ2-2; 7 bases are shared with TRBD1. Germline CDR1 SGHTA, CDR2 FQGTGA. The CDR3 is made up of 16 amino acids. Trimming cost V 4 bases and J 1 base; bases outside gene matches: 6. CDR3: CASSYLTGLNTGELFF. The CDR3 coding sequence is TGTGCCAGCAGCTATCTGACAGGGTTGAACACCGGGGAGCTGTTTTTT.

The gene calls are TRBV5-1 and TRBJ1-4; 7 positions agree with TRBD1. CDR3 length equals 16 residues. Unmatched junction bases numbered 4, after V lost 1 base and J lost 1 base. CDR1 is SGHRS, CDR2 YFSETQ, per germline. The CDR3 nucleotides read TGCGCCAGCAGCTTGACAGGGGTAGTAACTAATGAAAAACTGTTTTTT. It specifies CASSLTGVVTNEKLFF.

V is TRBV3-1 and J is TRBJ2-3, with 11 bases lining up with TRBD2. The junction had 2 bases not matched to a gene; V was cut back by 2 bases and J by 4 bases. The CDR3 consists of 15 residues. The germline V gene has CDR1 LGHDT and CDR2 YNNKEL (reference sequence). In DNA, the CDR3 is TGTGCCAGCAGCCAAACTAGCGGGGGTTCAGATACGCAGTATTTT. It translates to CASSQTSGGSDTQYF.

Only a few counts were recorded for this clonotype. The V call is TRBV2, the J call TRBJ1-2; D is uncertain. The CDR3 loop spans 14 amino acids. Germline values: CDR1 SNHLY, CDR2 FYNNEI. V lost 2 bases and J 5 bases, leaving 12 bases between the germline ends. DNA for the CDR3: TGTGCCAGCAGTGAACGCGGGCAGATTTATGGCTACACCTTC. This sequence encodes CASSERGQIYGYTF.

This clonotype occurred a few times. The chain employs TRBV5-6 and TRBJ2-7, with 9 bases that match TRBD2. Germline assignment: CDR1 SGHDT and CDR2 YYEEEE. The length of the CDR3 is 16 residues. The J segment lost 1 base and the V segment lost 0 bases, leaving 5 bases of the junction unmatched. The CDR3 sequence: CASSLVGLARSYEQYV. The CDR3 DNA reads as TGTGCCAGCAGCTTGGTGGGACTAGCTAGATCCTACGAGCAGTACGTC.

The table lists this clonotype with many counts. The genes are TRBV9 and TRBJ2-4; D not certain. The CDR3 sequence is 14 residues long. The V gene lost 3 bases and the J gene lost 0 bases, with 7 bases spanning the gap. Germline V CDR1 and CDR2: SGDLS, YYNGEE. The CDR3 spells CASSADLAKNIQYF. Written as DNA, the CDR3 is TGTGCCAGCAGCGCGGACCTAGCCAAAAACATTCAGTACTTC. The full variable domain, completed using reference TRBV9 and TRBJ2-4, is DSGVTQTPKHLITATGQRVTLRCSPRSGDLSVYWYQQSLDQGLQFLIQYYNGEERAKGNILERFSAQQFPDLHSELNLSSLELGDSALYFCASSADLAKNIQYFGAGTRLSVL.

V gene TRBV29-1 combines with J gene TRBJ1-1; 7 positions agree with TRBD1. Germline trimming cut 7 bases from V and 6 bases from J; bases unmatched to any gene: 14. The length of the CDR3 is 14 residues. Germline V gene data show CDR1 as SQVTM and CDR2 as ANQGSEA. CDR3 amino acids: CSGWDRASHAEAFF. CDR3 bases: TGCAGCGGGTGGGACAGAGCATCGCATGCTGAAGCTTTCTTT.